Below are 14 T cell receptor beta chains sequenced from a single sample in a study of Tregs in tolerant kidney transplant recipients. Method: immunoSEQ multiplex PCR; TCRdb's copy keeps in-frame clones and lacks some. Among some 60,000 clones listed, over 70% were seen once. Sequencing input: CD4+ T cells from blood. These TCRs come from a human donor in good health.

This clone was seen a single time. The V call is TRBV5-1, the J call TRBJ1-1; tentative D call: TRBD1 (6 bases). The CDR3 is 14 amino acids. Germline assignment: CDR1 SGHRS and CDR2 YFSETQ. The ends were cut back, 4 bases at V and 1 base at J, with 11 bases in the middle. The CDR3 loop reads CASSPVTGNTEAFF. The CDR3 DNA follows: TGCGCCAGCAGCCCAGTGACAGGGAACACTGAAGCTTTCTTT.

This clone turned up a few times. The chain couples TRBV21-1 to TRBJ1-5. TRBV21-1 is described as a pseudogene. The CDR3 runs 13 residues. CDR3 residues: CASQGRRNQPQHF. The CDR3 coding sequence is TGTGCCAGCCAGGGACGGAGAAATCAGCCCCAGCATTTT.

As DNA, the CDR3 is TGTGCCAGCAGCGTAGAGGGACAGGGGGCGAGGGAGCAGTACTTC. Translated: CASSVEGQGAREQYF. This sequence joins TRBV9 and TRBJ2-7; TRBD1 aligns across 12 bases. Unmatched junction bases numbered 5, after V lost 0 bases and J lost 7 bases. Germline CDR1 and CDR2: SGDLS and YYNGEE. This CDR3 region has 15 residues.

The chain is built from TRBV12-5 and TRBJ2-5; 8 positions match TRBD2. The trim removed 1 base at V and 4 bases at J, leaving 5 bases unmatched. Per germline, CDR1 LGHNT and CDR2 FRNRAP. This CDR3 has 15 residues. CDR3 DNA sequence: TGTGCTAGTGGTTTGGGGAATGCGGGGGGAGAGACCCAGTACTTC. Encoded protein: CASGLGNAGGETQYF.

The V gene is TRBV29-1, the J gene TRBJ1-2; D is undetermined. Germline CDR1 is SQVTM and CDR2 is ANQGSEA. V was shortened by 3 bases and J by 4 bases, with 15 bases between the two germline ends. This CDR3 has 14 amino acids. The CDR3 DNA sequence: TGCAGCGTTGATGGACCAACGGATTTCTATGGCTACACCTTC. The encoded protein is CSVDGPTDFYGYTF.

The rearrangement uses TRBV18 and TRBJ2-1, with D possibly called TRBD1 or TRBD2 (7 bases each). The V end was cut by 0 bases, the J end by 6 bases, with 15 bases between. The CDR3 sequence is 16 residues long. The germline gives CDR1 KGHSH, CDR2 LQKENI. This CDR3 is CASSPPGRGGLNEQFF. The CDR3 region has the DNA TGTGCCAGCTCACCACCTGGCAGGGGGGGGCTCAATGAGCAGTTCTTC.

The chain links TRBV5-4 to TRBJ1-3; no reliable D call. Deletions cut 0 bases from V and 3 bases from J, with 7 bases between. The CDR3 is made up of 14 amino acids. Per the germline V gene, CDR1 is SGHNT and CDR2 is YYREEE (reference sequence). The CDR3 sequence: CASSLAEGGNTIYF. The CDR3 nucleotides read TGTGCCAGCAGCTTGGCGGAAGGTGGAAACACCATATATTTT.

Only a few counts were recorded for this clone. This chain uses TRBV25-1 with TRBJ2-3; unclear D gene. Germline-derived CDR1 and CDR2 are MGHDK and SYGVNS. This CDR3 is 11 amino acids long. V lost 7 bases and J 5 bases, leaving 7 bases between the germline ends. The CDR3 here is CASNDLDTQYF. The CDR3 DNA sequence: TGTGCCAGCAACGATTTAGATACGCAGTATTTT.

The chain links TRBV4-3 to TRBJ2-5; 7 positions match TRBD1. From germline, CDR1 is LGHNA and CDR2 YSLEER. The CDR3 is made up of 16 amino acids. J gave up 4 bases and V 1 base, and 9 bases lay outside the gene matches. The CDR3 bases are TGCGCCAGCAGCCAAGGATTAACAGGGGTCGGAGAGACCCAGTACTTC. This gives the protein CASSQGLTGVGETQYF.

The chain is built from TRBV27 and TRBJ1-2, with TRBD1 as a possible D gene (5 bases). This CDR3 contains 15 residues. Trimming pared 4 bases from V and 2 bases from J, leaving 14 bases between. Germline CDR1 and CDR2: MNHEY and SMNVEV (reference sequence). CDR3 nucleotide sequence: TGTGCCAGCAGTTCTCCCTACAGGAGAAACTATGGCTACACCTTC. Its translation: CASSSPYRRNYGYTF.

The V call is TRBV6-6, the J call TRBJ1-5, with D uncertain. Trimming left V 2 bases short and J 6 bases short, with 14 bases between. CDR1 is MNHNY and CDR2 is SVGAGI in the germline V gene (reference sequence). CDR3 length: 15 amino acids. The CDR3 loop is CASSYGVQVGQPQHF. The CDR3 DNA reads TGTGCCAGCAGTTACGGGGTCCAGGTGGGTCAGCCCCAGCATTTT.

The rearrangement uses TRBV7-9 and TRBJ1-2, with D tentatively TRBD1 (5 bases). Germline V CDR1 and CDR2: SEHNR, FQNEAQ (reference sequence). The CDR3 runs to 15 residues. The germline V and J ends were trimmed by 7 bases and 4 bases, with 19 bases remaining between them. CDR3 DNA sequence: TGTGCCAGCATCCGCGACTCCTTCGGGGGCTATGGCTACACCTTC. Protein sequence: CASIRDSFGGYGYTF.

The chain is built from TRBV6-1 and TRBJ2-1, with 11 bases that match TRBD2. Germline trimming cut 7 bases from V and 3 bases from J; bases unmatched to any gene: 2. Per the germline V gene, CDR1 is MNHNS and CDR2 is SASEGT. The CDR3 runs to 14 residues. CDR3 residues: CASKTSGVYNEQFF. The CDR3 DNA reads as TGTGCCAGCAAGACTAGCGGGGTCTACAATGAGCAGTTCTTC.

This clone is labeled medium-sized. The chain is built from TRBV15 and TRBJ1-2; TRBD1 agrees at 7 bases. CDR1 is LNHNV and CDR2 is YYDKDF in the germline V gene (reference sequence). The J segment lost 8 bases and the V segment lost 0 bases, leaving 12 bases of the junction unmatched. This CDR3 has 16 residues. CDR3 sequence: CATSRDSLDRVGGYTF. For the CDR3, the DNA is TGTGCCACCAGCAGAGATTCCCTCGACAGGGTAGGCGGCTACACCTTC.